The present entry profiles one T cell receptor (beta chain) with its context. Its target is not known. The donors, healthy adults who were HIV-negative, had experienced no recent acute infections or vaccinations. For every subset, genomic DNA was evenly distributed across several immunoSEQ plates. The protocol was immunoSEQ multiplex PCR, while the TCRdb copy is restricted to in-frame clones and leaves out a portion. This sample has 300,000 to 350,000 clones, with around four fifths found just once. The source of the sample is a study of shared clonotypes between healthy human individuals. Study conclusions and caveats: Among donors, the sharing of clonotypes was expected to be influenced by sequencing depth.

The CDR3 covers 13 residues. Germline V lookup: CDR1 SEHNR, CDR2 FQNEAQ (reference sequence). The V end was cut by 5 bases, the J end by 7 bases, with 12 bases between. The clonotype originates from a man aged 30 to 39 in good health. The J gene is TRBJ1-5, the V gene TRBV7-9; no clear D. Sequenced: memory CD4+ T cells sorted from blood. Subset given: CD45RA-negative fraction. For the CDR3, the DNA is TGTGCCAGCAGCCGGGGTTCCCGGCAGCCCCAGCATTTT. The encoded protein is CASSRGSRQPQHF.